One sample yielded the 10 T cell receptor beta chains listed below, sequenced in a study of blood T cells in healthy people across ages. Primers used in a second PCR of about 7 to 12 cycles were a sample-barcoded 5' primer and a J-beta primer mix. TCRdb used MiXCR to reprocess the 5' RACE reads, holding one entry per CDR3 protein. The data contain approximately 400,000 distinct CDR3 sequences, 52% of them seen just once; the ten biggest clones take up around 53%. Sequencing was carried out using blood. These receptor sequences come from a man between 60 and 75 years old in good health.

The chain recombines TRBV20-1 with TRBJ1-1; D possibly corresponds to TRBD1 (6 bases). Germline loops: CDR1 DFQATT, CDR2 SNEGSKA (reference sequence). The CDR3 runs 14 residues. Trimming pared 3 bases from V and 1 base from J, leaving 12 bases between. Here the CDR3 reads CSARRGGGNTEAFF. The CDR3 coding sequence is TGCAGTGCTAGGAGGGGGGGAGGGAACACTGAAGCTTTCTTT.

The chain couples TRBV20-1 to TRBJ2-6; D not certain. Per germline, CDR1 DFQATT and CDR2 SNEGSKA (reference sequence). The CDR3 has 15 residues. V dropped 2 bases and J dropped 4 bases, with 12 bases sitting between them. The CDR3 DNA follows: TGCAGTGCTAGACCACCCCTAATAGGGGCCAACGTCCTGACTTTC. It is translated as CSARPPLIGANVLTF.

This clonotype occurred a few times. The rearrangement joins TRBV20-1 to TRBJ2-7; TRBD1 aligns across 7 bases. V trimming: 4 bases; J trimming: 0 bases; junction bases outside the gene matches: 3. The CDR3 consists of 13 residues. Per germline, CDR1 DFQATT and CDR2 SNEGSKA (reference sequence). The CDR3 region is CSAIGDSSYEQYF. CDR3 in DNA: TGCAGTGCTATTGGGGACAGCTCCTACGAGCAGTACTTC.

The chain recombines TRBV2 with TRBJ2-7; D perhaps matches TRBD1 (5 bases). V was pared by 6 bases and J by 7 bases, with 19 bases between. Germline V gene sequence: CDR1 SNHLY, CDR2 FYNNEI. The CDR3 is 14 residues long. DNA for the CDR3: TGTGCCAGCAGGCAGGGTAGCCTTAACAATGAGCAGTACTTC. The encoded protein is CASRQGSLNNEQYF.

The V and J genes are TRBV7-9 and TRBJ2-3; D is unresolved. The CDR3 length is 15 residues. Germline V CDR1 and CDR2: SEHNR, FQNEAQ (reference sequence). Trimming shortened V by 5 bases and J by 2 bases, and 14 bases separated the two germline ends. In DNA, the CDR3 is TGTGCCAGCAGCACACTCTCAACCTACACAGATACGCAGTATTTT. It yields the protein CASSTLSTYTDTQYF.

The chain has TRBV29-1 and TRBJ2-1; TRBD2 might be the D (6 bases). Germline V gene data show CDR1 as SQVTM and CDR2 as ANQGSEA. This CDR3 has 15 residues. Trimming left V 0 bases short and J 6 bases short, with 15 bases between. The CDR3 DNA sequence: TGCAGCGTTGAAGAACTGGGACTGCGTCTCAATGAGCAGTTCTTC. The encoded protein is CSVEELGLRLNEQFF.

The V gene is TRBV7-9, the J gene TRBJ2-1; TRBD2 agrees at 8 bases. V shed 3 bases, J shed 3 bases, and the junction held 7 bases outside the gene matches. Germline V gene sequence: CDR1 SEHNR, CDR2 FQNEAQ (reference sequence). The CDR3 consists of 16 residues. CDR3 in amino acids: CASSFTGGAGYNEQFF. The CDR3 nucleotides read TGTGCCAGCAGCTTCACCGGGGGGGCCGGCTACAATGAGCAGTTCTTC.

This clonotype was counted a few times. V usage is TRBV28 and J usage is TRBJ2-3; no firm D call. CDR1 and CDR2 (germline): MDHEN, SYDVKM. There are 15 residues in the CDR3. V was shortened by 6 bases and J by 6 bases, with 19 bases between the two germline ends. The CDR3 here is CASRSPWGHEDTQYF. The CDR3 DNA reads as TGTGCCAGCAGGTCCCCTTGGGGTCACGAGGATACGCAGTATTTT.

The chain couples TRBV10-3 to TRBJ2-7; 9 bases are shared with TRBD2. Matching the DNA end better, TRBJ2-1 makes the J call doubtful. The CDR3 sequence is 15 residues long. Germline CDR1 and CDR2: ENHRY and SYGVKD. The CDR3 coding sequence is TGTGCCATCAGTAGACTAGCGGAGCCTTCCTACGAGCAGTTCTTC. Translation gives CAISRLAEPSYEQFF.

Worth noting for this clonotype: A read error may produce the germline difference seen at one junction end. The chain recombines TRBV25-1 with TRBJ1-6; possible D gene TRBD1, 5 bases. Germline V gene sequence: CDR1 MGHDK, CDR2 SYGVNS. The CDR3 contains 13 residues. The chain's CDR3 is CASSRDVDSPPHF. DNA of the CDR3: TGTGCCAGTTCCCGGGACGTTGATTCACCCCCCCACTTT.